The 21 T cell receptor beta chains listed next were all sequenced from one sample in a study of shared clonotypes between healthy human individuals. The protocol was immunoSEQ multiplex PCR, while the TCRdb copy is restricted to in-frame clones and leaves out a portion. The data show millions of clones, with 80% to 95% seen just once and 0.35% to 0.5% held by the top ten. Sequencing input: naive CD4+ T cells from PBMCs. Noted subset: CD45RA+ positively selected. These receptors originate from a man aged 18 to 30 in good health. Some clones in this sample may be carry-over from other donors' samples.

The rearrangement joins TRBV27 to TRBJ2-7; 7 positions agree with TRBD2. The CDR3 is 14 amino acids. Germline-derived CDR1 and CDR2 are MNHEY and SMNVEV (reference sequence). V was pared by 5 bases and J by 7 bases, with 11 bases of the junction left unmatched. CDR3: CASSVLGGSGEQYF. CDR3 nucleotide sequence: TGTGCCAGCAGTGTGTTGGGAGGGAGCGGAGAGCAGTACTTC.

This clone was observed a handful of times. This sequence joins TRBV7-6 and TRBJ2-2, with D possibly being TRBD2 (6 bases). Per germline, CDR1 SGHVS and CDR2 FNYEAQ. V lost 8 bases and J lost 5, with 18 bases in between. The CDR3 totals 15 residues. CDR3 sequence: CASSGEIWLTGELFF. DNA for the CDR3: TGTGCCAGCTCGGGGGAAATCTGGCTTACCGGGGAGCTGTTTTTT.

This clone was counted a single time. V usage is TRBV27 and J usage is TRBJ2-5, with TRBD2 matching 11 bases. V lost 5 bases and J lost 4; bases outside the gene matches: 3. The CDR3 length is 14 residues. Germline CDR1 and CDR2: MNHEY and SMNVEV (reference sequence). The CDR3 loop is CASSTGTSGETQYF. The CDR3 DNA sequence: TGTGCCAGCAGTACGGGGACTAGCGGAGAGACCCAGTACTTC.

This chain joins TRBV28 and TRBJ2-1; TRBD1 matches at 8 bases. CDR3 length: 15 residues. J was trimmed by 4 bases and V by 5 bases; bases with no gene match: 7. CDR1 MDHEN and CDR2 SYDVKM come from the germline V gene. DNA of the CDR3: TGTGCCAGCAGTCCAGGGGGCGCGGGGTACAATGAGCAGTTCTTC. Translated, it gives CASSPGGAGYNEQFF.

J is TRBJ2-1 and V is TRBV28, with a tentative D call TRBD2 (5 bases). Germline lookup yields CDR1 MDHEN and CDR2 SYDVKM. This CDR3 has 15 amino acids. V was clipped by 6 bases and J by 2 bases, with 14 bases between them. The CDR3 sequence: CASRPGSGTYNEQFF. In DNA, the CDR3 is TGTGCCAGCAGGCCTGGGAGCGGTACCTACAATGAGCAGTTCTTC.

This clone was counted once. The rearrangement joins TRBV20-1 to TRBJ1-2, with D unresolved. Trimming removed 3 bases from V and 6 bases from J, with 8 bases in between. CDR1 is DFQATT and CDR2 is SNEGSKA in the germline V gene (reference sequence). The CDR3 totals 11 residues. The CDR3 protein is CSARARDGYTF. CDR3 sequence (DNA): TGCAGTGCTAGGGCCCGGGATGGCTACACCTTC.

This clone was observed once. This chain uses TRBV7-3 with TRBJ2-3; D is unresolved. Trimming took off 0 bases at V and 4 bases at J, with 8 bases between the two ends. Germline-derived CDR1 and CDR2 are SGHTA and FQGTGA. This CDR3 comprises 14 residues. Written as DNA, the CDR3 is TGTGCCAGCAGCTTAACGGGTCCCGCAGATACGCAGTATTTT. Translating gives CASSLTGPADTQYF.

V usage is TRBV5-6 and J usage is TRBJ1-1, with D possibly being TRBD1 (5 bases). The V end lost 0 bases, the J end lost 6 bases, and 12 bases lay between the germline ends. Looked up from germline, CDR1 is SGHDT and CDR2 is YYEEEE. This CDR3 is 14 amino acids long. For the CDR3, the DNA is TGTGCCAGCAGCTTGGCCAGGGAGAGGGCTGAAGCTTTCTTT. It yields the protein CASSLARERAEAFF. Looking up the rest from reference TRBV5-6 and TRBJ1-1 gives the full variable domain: DAGVTQSPTHLIKTRGQQVTLRCSPKSGHDTVSWYQQALGQGPQFIFQYYEEEERQRGNFPDRFSGHQFPNYSSELNVNALLLGDSALYLCASSLARERAEAFFGQGTRLTVV.

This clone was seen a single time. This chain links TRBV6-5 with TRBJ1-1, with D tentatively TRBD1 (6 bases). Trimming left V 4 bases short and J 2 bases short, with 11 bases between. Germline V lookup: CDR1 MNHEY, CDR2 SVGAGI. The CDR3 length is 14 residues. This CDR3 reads CASSSHRVNTEAFF. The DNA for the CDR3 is TGTGCCAGCAGTTCCCACAGGGTTAACACTGAAGCTTTCTTT.

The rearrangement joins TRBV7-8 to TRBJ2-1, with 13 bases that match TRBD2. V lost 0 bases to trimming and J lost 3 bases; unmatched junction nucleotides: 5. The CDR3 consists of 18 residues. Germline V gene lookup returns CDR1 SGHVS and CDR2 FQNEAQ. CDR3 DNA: TGTGCCAGCAGCTTAGCCTACGGACTAGCGGGAGTCTACAATGAGCAGTTCTTC. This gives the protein CASSLAYGLAGVYNEQFF.

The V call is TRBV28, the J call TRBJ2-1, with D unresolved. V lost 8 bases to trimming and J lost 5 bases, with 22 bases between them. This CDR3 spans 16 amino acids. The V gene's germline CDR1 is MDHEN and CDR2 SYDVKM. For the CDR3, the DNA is TGTGCCAGCGGACCTCTACGGTTTGCAGGACACAATGAGCAGTTCTTC. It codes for CASGPLRFAGHNEQFF.

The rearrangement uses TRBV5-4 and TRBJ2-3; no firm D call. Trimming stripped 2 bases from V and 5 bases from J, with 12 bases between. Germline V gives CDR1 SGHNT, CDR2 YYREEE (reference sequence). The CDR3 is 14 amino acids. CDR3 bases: TGTGCCAGCAGCTTTCGCTACCTTGGAGATACGCAGTATTTT. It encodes CASSFRYLGDTQYF.

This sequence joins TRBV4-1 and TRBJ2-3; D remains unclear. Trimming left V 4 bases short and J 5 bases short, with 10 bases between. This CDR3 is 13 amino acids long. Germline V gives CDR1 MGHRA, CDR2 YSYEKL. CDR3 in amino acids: CASSRARLDTQYF. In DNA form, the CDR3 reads TGCGCCAGCAGCCGAGCCCGACTAGATACGCAGTATTTT.

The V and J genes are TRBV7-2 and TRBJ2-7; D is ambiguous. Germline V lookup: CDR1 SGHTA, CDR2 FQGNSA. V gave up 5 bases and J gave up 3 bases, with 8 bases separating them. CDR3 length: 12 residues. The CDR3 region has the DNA TGTGCCAGCAGCCGTTCTTACTACGAGCAGTACTTC. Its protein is CASSRSYYEQYF.

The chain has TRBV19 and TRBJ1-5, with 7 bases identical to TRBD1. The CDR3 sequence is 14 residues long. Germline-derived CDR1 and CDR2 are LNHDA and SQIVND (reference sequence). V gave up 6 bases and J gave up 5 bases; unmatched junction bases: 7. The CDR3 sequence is CASSPTGVHQPQHF. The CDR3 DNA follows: TGTGCCAGTAGCCCTACAGGGGTTCATCAGCCCCAGCATTTT.

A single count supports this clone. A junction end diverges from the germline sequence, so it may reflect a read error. The DNA of the CDR3 is TGTGCCAGCAGCTTAGACAGGGGGAACCCTGAAGCTTTCTTT. Protein product: CASSLDRGNPEAFF. This chain uses TRBV7-3 with TRBJ1-1, with 9 bases lining up with TRBD1. Germline CDR1 is SGHTA and CDR2 is FQGTGA. This CDR3 region has 14 residues.

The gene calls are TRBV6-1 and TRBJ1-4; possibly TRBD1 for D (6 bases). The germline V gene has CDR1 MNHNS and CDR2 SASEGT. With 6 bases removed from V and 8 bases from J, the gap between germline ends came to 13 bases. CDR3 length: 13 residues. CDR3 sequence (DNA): TGTGCCAGCAGCCAGGGGTACGAGGAAAAACTGTTTTTT. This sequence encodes CASSQGYEEKLFF.

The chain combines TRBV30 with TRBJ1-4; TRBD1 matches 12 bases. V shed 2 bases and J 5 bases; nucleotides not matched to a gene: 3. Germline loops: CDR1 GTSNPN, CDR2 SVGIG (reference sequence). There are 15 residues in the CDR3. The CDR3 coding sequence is TGTGCCTGGAGTAGGGACAGGGGGCCAAATGAAAAACTGTTTTTT. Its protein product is CAWSRDRGPNEKLFF.

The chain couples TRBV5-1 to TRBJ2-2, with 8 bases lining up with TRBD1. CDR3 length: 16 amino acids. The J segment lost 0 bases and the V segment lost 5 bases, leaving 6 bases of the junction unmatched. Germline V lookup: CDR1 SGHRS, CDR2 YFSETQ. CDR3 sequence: CASSSGTGPNTGELFF. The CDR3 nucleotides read TGCGCCAGCAGTTCCGGGACAGGCCCGAACACCGGGGAGCTGTTTTTT.

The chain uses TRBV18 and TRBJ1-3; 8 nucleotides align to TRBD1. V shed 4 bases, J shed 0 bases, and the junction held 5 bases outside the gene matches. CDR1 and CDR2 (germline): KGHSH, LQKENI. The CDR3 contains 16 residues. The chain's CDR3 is CASSLGQGDSGNTIYF. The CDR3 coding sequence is TGTGCCAGCTCACTCGGACAGGGCGACTCTGGAAACACCATATATTTT.

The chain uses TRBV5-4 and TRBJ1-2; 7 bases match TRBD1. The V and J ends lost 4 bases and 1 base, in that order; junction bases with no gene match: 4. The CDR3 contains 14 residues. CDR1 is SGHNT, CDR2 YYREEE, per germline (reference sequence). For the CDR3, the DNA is TGTGCCAGCAGCACGGGACAGATTAACTATGGCTACACCTTC. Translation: CASSTGQINYGYTF. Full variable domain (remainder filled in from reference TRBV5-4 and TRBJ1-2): ETGVTQSPTHLIKTRGQQVTLRCSSQSGHNTVSWYQQALGQGPQFIFQYYREEENGRGNFPPRFSGLQFPNYSSELNVNALELDDSALYLCASSTGQINYGYTFGSGTRLTVV.